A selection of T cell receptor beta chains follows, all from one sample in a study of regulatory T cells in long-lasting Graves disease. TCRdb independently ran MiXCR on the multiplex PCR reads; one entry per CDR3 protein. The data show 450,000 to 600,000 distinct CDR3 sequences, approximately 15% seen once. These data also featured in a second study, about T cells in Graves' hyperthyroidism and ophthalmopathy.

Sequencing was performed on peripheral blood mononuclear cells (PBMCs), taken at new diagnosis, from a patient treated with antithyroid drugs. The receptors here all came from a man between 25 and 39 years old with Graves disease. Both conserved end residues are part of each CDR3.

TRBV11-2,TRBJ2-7,CASSKFSLEDVYEQYF
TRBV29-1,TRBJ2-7,CSVRGGSGRPDEQYF
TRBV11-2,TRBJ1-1,CASSQGLFSFF
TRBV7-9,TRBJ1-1,CASSAEGEQGMRMNTEAFF
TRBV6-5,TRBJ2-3,CASSYEGGRADTQYF
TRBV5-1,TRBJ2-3,CASTRGGSSTDTQYF
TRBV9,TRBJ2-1,CASSVDSGPYNEQFF
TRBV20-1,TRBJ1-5,CSASTTESYQPQHF
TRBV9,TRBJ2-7,CASSPGGREPFYEQYF
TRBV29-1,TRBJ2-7,CSAGTSRGEQYF
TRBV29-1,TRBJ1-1,CSVERGQGSIATEAFF
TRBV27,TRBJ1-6,CASSSAAGGMGPLHF
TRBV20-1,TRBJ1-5,CSARQGNQPQHF
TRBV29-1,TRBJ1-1,CSVEGRLNTEAFF
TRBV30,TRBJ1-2,CAWSVGTGYGYTF
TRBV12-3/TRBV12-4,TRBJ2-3,CASSRDSDTQYF
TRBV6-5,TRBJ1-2,CASSYLGGSGYTF
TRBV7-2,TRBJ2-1,CASSYRDRGLNEQFF
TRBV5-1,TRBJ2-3,CASSYDGQGSYGTDTQYF
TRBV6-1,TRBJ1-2,CASSKEGAGGYTF
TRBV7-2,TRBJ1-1,CASSISPYTEAFF
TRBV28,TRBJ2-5,CASSTRWASGRVKETQYF
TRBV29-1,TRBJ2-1,CSVELDERSSYNEQFF
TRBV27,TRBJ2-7,CASSLRPSTYEQYF
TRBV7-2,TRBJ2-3,CASARDSGSTDTQYF
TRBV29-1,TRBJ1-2,CSVEDEGGQSRRGYTF
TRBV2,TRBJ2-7,CARGAGTLKPYEQYF
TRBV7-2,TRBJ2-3,CASRGVQGGTDTQYF
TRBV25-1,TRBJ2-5,CASNLPGSGETQYF
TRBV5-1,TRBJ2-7,CASTETGLAEQYF
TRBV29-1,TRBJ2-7,CSVENGQSYEQYF
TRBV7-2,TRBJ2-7,CASSLDLGSYEQYF
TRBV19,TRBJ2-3,CASSRGAGLNGIWDTQYF
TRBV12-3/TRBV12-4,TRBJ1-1,CASSLLSEAFF
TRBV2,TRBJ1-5,CASSDERQPQHF
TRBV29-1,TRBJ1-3,CSGGTRRNTIYF
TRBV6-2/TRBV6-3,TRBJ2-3,CASSFTGDGDTQYF